These 11 T cell receptor beta chains originate from one sample sequenced in a study of metastatic and nonmetastatic thyroid tumors. Until they underwent thyroid surgery, no patient had received any treatment. TCRdb re-clonotyped the PCR reads via MiXCR. Of about 93,000 clones listed, approximately 11% are singletons. The sequencing input was blood. These TCRs come from a female donor with papillary thyroid cancer or a benign thyroid nodule (not recorded which). Some clones in this sample may be carry-over from other donors' samples.

This clone was seen ten or more times. The gene calls are TRBV18 and TRBJ2-7; 10 positions agree with TRBD2. Germline assignment: CDR1 KGHSH and CDR2 LQKENI. V shed 3 bases and J 5 bases; nucleotides not matched to a gene: 7. The CDR3 length is 15 residues. CDR3 protein: CASSPPSGSRNEQYF. The CDR3 DNA sequence: TGTGCCAGCTCACCCCCTAGCGGGAGTAGGAACGAGCAGTACTTC.

The table lists this clone with many counts. The V gene is TRBV28, the J gene TRBJ1-6; possible D gene TRBD1, 5 bases. The V and J ends lost 3 bases and 19 bases respectively, with 19 bases between them. CDR1 and CDR2 (germline): MDHEN, SYDVKM. The CDR3 loop spans 13 amino acids. The chain's CDR3 is CASSLMKGRAMHF. CDR3 DNA sequence: TGTGCCAGCAGTTTGATGAAGGGGAGAGCGATGCACTTT.

This clone occurred a few times. The V call is TRBV28, the J call TRBJ2-7, with TRBD1 as a possible D gene (6 bases). The CDR3 runs to 14 residues. V was shortened by 8 bases and J by 7 bases, with 21 bases between the two germline ends. Germline lookup yields CDR1 MDHEN and CDR2 SYDVKM. CDR3 nucleotide sequence: TGTGCCAGCGGATGGACAGATGCCTCTCGGGAGCAGTACTTC. Translating it yields CASGWTDASREQYF.

This chain joins TRBV11-1 and TRBJ2-1; D unresolved. Trimming took off 5 bases at V and 6 bases at J, with 20 bases between the two ends. Germline V gene lookup returns CDR1 SGHAT and CDR2 FQDESV (reference sequence). This CDR3 contains 16 residues. CDR3 amino acids: CASSLELVPIPNEQFF. In DNA form, the CDR3 reads TGTGCCAGCAGCCTAGAGCTTGTGCCCATCCCCAATGAGCAGTTCTTC.

The chain combines TRBV7-3 with TRBJ2-1, with TRBD1 identical over 9 bases. This CDR3 has 14 amino acids. V shed 3 bases and J 7 bases; nucleotides not matched to a gene: 4. In germline, CDR1 is SGHTA, CDR2 FQGTGA. The CDR3 DNA is TGTGCCAGCAGCTTCGGGACAGGGAGTAATGAGCAGTTCTTC. Translating gives CASSFGTGSNEQFF.

With regard to this clone: The junction shows a germline mismatch at one end, possibly a read error. The chain uses TRBV5-1 and TRBJ2-5; D perhaps matches TRBD1 (5 bases). CDR1 and CDR2 from the germline V gene are SGHRS and YFSETQ. This CDR3 spans 16 amino acids. CDR3 nucleotide sequence: TGCGCCAGCAGATTGGAAGGGGTCCACCGCCAAGAGAACCAGTACTTC. Protein product: CASRLEGVHRQENQYF.

This clone was seen repeatedly, ten times or more. The chain joins TRBV6-1 to TRBJ2-3, with 9 bases fitting TRBD2. This CDR3 comprises 14 residues. CDR1 MNHNS and CDR2 SASEGT come from the germline V gene. V dropped 9 bases and J dropped 1; count of bases not matched to a gene: 5. The CDR3 DNA reads TGTGCCAGTAGACTAGCGGATCGCACAGATACGCAGTATTTT. It codes for CASRLADRTDTQYF.

This clone was detected many times. The sample carries other DNA sequences with the same CDR3. J is TRBJ2-7 and V is TRBV28; D gene ambiguous. The CDR3 is 12 amino acids. The germline V gene has CDR1 MDHEN and CDR2 SYDVKM. Trimming took off 5 bases at V and 0 bases at J, with 5 bases between the two ends. The CDR3 DNA follows: TGTGCCAGCAGTCCGTCCTCCTACGAGCAGTACTTC. It translates to CASSPSSYEQYF.

This sequence joins TRBV11-2 and TRBJ2-5, with D uncertain. CDR3 length: 15 residues. From germline, CDR1 is SGHAT and CDR2 FQNNGV. The V and J ends lost 1 base and 3 bases respectively, with 12 bases between them. The CDR3, as DNA: TGTGCCAGCAGCTTAGTTTTTAGTTTCGAAGAGACCCAGTACTTC. This gives the protein CASSLVFSFEETQYF.

This clone was detected ten times or more. The CDR3 nucleotides are TGCAGTGCTAGTTCTCTCACGGGGACAGGGGTTACCTGGCAGTACTTC. Its translation is CSASSLTGTGVTWQYF. This chain uses TRBV20-1 with TRBJ2-7, with 10 positions matching TRBD1. With V trimmed by 3 bases and J by 9 bases, 17 bases remained unmatched. The CDR3 contains 16 residues. CDR1 is DFQATT and CDR2 is SNEGSKA in the germline V gene (reference sequence).

The gene calls are TRBV28 and TRBJ1-5; D uncertain. There are 17 residues in the CDR3. The V and J ends lost 3 bases and 2 bases respectively, with 17 bases between them. From germline, CDR1 is MDHEN and CDR2 SYDVKM. CDR3 protein: CASSFTRGSVGNQPQHF. The CDR3 DNA reads as TGTGCCAGCAGTTTCACCCGGGGTTCTGTTGGCAATCAGCCCCAGCATTTT.